The rows below give T cell receptor beta chains drawn from one sample of a study of blood T cell repertoires in COVID-19. Data came from immunoSEQ multiplex PCR; TCRdb stores just in-frame clones and leaves some out. The sample consists of about 460,000 clones, 88% of them appearing once. What was sequenced was PBMCs or T cells enriched from blood (not recorded which). The receptors shown here come from a woman in her sixties who had recovered from COVID-19. CDR3s include the opening cysteine and the closing phenylalanine or tryptophan. The D gene is left open where the match is weak. The size field is filled for only some rows; it gives once, few, many or a size class.

TRBD1 NA TRBJ1-6 TRBV5-1 CASSPLQGASSPLHF TGCGCCAGCAGCCCGCTACAGGGGGCTAGTTCACCCCTCCACTTT
TRBD1 NA TRBJ2-3 TRBV2 CASTIGQVTDTQYF TGTGCCAGCACCATAGGACAGGTCACAGATACGCAGTATTTT
NA NA TRBJ1-1 TRBV12-3/TRBV12-4 CASSLTEAFF TGTGCCAGCAGTCTTACTGAAGCTTTCTTT
NA NA TRBJ1-5 TRBV27 CASSLSFFSFRNNQPQHF TGTGCCAGCAGTTTATCATTTTTTAGTTTCAGGAATAATCAGCCCCAGCATTTT
NA NA TRBJ2-6 TRBV6-5 CASTRDSGANVLTF TGTGCCAGCACCCGGGACTCTGGGGCCAACGTCCTGACTTTC
NA NA TRBJ2-2 TRBV2 CASSEKTPTRELFF TGTGCCAGCAGTGAAAAAACACCTACTAGGGAGCTGTTTTTT
TRBD1 NA TRBJ1-2 TRBV4-1 CASSLQGANYGYTF TGCGCCAGCAGCCTCCAGGGGGCTAACTATGGCTACACCTTC
TRBD1 NA TRBJ1-1 TRBV30 CAWSRDRGLGVSATEAFF TGTGCCTGGTCCCGGGACAGGGGGTTGGGGGTGAGCGCCACTGAAGCTTTCTTT
TRBD1 once TRBJ1-3 TRBV2 CASSTQGAKGNTIYF TGTGCCAGCAGTACTCAGGGGGCGAAGGGAAACACCATATATTTT
TRBD1 once TRBJ2-3 TRBV9 CASSLRDRDTQYF TGTGCCAGCAGCCTCCGGGACAGGGATACGCAGTATTTT
NA NA TRBJ2-6 TRBV18 CASSPGQPFSGANVLTF TGTGCCAGCTCACCAGGGCAGCCCTTCTCTGGGGCCAACGTCCTGACTTTC
NA once TRBJ2-5 TRBV3-1/TRBV3-2 CASSQLNQETQYF TGTGCCAGCAGCCAATTAAACCAAGAGACCCAGTACTTC
TRBD1 once TRBJ1-5 TRBV2 CASSWDSVNQPQHF TGTGCCAGCAGTTGGGACAGCGTCAATCAGCCCCAGCATTTT
NA NA TRBJ1-3 TRBV6-1 CASSEAAGIGNTIYF TGTGCCAGCAGTGAAGCGGCAGGGATAGGAAACACCATATATTTT
NA NA TRBJ1-2 TRBV2 CASSESFAGGYTF TGTGCCAGCAGTGAATCTTTCGCGGGAGGCTACACCTTC
TRBD2 once TRBJ2-3 TRBV3-1/TRBV3-2 CASSLRSGLADTQYF TGTGCCAGCAGCCTAAGGTCCGGACTAGCAGATACGCAGTATTTT
NA NA TRBJ1-6 TRBV5-1 CASSLGENSPLHF TGCGCCAGCAGCTTGGGGGAGAATTCACCCCTCCACTTT
TRBD1 NA TRBJ1-6 TRBV4-1 CASSQGPGQGNSPLHF TGCGCCAGCAGTCAAGGGCCGGGACAGGGGAATTCACCCCTCCACTTT
NA NA TRBJ2-7 TRBV7-9 CASSSQGISYEQYF TGTGCCAGCAGCTCTCAGGGGATATCCTACGAGCAGTACTTC
NA few TRBJ1-4 TRBV15 CATSRLSGNEKLFF TGTGCCACCAGCAGACTGAGCGGGAATGAAAAACTGTTTTTT
NA NA TRBJ1-2 TRBV19 CASSLRGGDGYTF TGTGCCAGTAGTCTTCGGGGAGGAGATGGCTACACCTTC
TRBD2 NA TRBJ2-5 TRBV6-6 CASSYSTGGETQYF TGTGCCAGCAGTTACTCCACGGGGGGGGAGACCCAGTACTTC
NA NA TRBJ1-1 TRBV15 CATSRDSRDRNTEAFF TGTGCCACCAGCAGAGATTCCCGCGACAGGAACACTGAAGCTTTCTTT
NA NA TRBJ1-4 TRBV6-2/TRBV6-3 CASSYTGRSEKLFF TGTGCCAGCAGTTACACGGGTCGGAGTGAAAAACTGTTTTTT
TRBD2 NA TRBJ2-1 TRBV2 CASSYTSGGFGAYNEQFF TGTGCCAGCAGTTATACTAGCGGGGGTTTCGGTGCCTACAATGAGCAGTTCTTC
TRBD2 NA TRBJ2-1 TRBV24-1 CATSAQGLASNEQFF TGTGCCACCAGTGCCCAGGGACTAGCGTCTAATGAGCAGTTCTTC
TRBD1 NA TRBJ1-2 TRBV2 CASSEVKVQGADGYTF TGTGCCAGCAGTGAAGTAAAGGTACAGGGGGCAGATGGCTACACCTTC
NA NA TRBJ1-2 TRBV6-1 CASSEEGHRAYGYTF TGTGCCAGCAGTGAAGAGGGGCACAGGGCTTATGGCTACACCTTC
NA few TRBJ1-1 TRBV4-1 CASRKGRGNLVTEAFF TGCGCCAGCAGAAAGGGGCGAGGTAATCTGGTCACTGAAGCTTTCTTT
TRBD2 NA TRBJ2-3 TRBV20-1 CSASVGGSTDTQYF TGCAGTGCTAGTGTCGGGGGGAGCACAGATACGCAGTATTTT
TRBD2 NA TRBJ2-2 TRBV3-1/TRBV3-2 CASSPGIWTSGGGNTGELFF TGTGCCAGCAGCCCGGGAATCTGGACTAGCGGGGGCGGAAACACCGGGGAGCTGTTTTTT
TRBD1 NA TRBJ2-1 TRBV4-1 CASSHRGQGYNEQFF TGCGCCAGCAGCCACAGAGGACAGGGGTACAATGAGCAGTTCTTC
TRBD1 NA TRBJ2-5 TRBV27 CASSSARGRGRETQYF TGTGCCAGCAGTTCAGCCAGGGGGCGTGGGAGGGAGACCCAGTACTTC
TRBD1 NA TRBJ1-3 TRBV9 CASSAEEGAHSGNTIYF TGTGCCAGCAGCGCTGAGGAGGGGGCCCACTCTGGAAACACCATATATTTT
NA NA TRBJ2-2 TRBV7-9 CASSLGAPYNREELFF TGTGCCAGCAGCTTAGGGGCCCCATATAACAGGGAGGAGCTGTTTTTT
NA NA TRBJ1-1 TRBV7-6 CASSSDSFLMNTEAFF TGTGCCAGCAGCTCCGACAGCTTCCTCATGAACACTGAAGCTTTCTTT
TRBD1 NA TRBJ1-4 TRBV5-1 CASSFYRGPSEKLFF TGCGCCAGCAGCTTTTACAGGGGCCCCTCTGAAAAACTGTTTTTT
NA NA TRBJ1-5 TRBV7-8 CASTPLGPYSNQPQHF TGTGCCAGCACCCCCCTAGGCCCCTATAGCAATCAGCCCCAGCATTTT
TRBD1 few TRBJ1-2 TRBV6-1 CASSESRTGYSYGYTF TGTGCCAGCAGTGAAAGCCGGACAGGATACTCCTATGGCTACACCTTC
NA NA TRBJ2-6 TRBV5-8 CASSLANKAGAGANVLTF TGTGCCAGCAGCTTGGCAAACAAAGCAGGGGCTGGGGCCAACGTCCTGACTTTC
NA NA TRBJ1-5 TRBV6-2/TRBV6-3 CASSYGGIGQPQHF TGTGCCAGCAGTTATGGAGGGATCGGGCAGCCCCAGCATTTT
NA NA TRBJ2-1 TRBV2 CASSETNYNEQFF TGTGCCAGCAGTGAGACAAATTACAATGAGCAGTTCTTC
NA NA TRBJ2-1 TRBV4-1 CASSQEYLEASSYNEQFF TGCGCCAGCAGCCAAGAGTATTTGGAAGCGAGCTCCTACAATGAGCAGTTCTTC
TRBD1 NA TRBJ2-3 TRBV9 CASSVVGDRITDTQYF TGTGCCAGCAGCGTAGTTGGGGACAGGATCACAGATACGCAGTATTTT
NA NA TRBJ1-1 TRBV10-3 CAIRETGLTEAFF TGTGCCATCAGAGAAACAGGGCTCACTGAAGCTTTCTTT
TRBD1 NA TRBJ1-5 TRBV6-1 CASSDLGQGAQPQHF TGTGCCAGCAGTGACCTGGGACAGGGGGCTCAGCCCCAGCATTTT
TRBD2 NA TRBJ2-7 TRBV4-1 CASRRLAGGLDEQYF TGCGCCAGCAGAAGACTAGCGGGGGGCCTGGACGAGCAGTACTTC
NA NA TRBJ1-2 TRBV7-9 CASSLDGGIGGYTF TGTGCCAGCAGCTTAGACGGGGGGATAGGCGGCTACACCTTC
NA NA TRBJ1-5 TRBV4-1 CASSQGGTQSQPQHF TGCGCCAGCAGCCAAGGGGGCACGCAAAGTCAGCCCCAGCATTTT
TRBD1 NA TRBJ1-2 TRBV5-1 CASSLAGQGDYGYTF TGCGCCAGCAGCTTGGCGGGACAGGGGGACTATGGCTACACCTTC
TRBD1 NA TRBJ1-1 TRBV7-9 CASSVLQGSTEAFF TGTGCCAGCAGCGTCCTACAGGGGAGCACTGAAGCTTTCTTT
NA few TRBJ2-7 TRBV16 CASSQSGDIYEQYF TGTGCCAGCAGCCAATCAGGGGATATTTACGAGCAGTACTTC
TRBD1 NA TRBJ1-1 TRBV6-5 CASSSGQGRRAFF TGTGCCAGCAGTTCGGGACAGGGACGACGAGCTTTCTTT
NA NA TRBJ1-3 TRBV2 CARRRVSSGNTIYF TGTGCCCGCCGGAGGGTGTCCTCTGGAAACACCATATATTTT